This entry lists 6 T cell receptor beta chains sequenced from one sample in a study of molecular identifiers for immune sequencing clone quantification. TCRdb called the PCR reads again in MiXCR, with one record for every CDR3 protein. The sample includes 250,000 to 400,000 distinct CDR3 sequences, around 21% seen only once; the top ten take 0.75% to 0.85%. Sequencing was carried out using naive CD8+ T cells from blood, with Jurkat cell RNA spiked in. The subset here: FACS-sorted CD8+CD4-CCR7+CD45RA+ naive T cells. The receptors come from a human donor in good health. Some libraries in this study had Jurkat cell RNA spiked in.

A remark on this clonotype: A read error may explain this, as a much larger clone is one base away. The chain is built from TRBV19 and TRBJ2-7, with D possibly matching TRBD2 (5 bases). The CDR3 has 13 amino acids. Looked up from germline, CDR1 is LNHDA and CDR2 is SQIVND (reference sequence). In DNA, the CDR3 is TGTGCCAGTAGTATCATTTCCGGAGGCGAGCAGTGCTTC. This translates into CASSIISGGEQCF.

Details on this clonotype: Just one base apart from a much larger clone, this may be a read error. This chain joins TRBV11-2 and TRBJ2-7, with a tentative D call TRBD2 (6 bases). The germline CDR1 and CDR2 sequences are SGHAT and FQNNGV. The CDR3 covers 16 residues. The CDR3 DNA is TGTGCCAACAGCCCCCGGACTACTTCGAGCTCCTACGAGCAGTACTTC. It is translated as CANSPRTTSSSYEQYF.

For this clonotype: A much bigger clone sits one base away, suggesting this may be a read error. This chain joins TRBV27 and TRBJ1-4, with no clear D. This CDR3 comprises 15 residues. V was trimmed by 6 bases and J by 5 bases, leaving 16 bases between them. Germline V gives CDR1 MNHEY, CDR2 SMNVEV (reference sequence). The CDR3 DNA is TGTGCCAGCAGATCCCCACTGACTTCCAATGAAAAACTGTTTTTT. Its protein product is CASRSPLTSNEKLFF.

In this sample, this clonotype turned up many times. DNA of the CDR3: TGTGCCAGCAGCCAAACAAATGGACGGTTTAGCACAGATACGCAGTATTTT. This encodes CASSQTNGRFSTDTQYF. The chain uses TRBV7-2 and TRBJ2-3; no definite D call. The germline gives CDR1 SGHTA, CDR2 FQGNSA. The CDR3 extends over 17 amino acids. Trimming took off 5 bases at V and 0 bases at J, with 18 bases between the two ends. Together with reference TRBV7-2 and TRBJ2-3, the CDR3 gives the full variable domain: GAGVSQSPSNKVTEKGKDVELRCDPISGHTALYWYRQSLGQGLEFLIYFQGNSAPDKSGLPSDRFSAERTGGSVSTLTIQRTQQEDSAVYLCASSQTNGRFSTDTQYFGPGTRLTVL.

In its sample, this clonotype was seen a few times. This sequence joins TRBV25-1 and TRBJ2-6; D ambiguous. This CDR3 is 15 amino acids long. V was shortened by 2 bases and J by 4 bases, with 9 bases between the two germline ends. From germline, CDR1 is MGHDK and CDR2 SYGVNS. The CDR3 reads CASSEQSSGANVLTF. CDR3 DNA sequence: TGTGCCAGCAGTGAACAATCGTCGGGGGCCAACGTCCTGACTTTC.

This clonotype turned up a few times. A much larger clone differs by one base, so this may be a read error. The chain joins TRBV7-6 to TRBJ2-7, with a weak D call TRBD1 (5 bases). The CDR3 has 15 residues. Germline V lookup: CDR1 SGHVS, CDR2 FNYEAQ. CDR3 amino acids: CASSFGGQSSNEQYF. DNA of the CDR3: TGTGCCAGCAGCTTTGGCGGACAAAGCTCCAACGAGCAGTACTTC.